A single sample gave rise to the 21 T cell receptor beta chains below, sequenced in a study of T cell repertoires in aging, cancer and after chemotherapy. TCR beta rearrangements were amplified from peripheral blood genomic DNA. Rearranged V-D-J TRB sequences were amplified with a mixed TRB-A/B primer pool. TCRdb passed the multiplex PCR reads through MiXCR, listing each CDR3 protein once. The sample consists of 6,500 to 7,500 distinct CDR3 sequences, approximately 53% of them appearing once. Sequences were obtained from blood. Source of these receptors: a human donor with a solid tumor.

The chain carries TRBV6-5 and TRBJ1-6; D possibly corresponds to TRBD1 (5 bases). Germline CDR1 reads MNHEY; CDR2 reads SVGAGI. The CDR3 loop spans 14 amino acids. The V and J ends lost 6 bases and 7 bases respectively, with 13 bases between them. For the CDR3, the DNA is TGTGCCAGCAGGCCGGACACGAGGAATTCACCCCTCCACTTT. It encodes CASRPDTRNSPLHF.

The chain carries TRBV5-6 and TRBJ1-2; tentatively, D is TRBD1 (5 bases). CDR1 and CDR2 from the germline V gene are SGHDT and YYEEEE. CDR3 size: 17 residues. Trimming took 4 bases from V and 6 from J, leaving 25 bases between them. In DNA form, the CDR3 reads TGTGCCAGCAGCCTTATGGGGGTAGAGGGCTTAGCAGATGGCTACACCTTC. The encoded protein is CASSLMGVEGLADGYTF.

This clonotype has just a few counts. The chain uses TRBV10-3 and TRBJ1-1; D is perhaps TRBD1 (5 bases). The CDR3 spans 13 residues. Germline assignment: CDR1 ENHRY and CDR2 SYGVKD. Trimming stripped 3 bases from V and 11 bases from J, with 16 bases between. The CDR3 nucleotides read TGTGCCATCAGTGACGCGTCCGGGGCGCGGGCTTTCTTT. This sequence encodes CAISDASGARAFF.

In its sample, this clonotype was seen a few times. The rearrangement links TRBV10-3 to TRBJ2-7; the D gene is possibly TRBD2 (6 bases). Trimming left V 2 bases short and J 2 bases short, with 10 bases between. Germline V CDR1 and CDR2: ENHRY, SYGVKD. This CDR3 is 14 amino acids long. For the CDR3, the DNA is TGTGCCATCAGTGAGGGGGGACTTACCTACGAGCAGTACTTC. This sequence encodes CAISEGGLTYEQYF.

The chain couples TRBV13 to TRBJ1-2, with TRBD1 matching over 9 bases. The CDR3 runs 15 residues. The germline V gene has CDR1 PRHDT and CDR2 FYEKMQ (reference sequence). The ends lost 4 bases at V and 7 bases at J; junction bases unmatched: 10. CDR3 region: CASSSYRGRKSGYTF. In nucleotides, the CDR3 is TGTGCCAGCAGCTCTTACAGGGGGCGCAAGTCTGGCTACACCTTC.

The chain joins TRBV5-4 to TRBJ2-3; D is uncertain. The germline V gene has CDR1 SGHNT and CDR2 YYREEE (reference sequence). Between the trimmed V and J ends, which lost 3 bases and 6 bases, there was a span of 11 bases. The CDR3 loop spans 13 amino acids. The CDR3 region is CASSSTERDTQYF. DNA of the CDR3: TGTGCCAGCAGCTCGACGGAGAGGGATACGCAGTATTTT.

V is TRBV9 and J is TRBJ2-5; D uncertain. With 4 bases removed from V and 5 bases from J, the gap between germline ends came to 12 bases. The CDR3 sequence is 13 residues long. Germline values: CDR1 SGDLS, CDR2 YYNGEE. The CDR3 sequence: CASSKVTPETQYF. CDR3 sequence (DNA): TGTGCCAGCAGCAAAGTCACCCCCGAGACCCAGTACTTC.

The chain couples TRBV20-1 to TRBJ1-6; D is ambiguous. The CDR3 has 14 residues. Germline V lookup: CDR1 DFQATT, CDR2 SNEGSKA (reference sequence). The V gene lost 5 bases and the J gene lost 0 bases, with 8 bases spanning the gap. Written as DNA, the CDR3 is TGCAGTGCTGGGCGGAGCTCCTATAATTCACCCCTCCACTTT. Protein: CSAGRSSYNSPLHF.

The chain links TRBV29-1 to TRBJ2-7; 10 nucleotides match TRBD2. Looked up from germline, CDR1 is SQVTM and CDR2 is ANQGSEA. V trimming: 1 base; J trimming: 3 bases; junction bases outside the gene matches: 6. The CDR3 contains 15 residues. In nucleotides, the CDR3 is TGCAGCGTTGAAGGGACTAGCGGACGTGACTACGAGCAGTACTTC. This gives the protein CSVEGTSGRDYEQYF.

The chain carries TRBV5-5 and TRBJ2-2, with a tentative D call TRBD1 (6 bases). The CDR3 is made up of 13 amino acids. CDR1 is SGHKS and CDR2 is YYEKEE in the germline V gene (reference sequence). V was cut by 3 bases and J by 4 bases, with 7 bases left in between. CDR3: CASSSDSTGELFF. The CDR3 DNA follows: TGTGCCAGCAGCTCGGACAGCACCGGGGAGCTGTTTTTT.

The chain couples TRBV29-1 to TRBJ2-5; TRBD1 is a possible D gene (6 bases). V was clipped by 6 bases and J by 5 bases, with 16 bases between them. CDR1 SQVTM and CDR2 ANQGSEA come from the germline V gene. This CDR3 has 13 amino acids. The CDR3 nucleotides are TGCAGCGTAGCCGGGACAACAGGGGAGACCCAGTACTTC. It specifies CSVAGTTGETQYF.

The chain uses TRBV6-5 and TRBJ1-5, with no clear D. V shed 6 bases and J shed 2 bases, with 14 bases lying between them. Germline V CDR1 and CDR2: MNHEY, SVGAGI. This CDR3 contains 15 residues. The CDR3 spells CASSPTAFGNQPQHF. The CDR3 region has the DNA TGTGCCAGCAGCCCTACAGCGTTTGGCAATCAGCCCCAGCATTTT.

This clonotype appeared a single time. CDR3 protein: CASMVDPQNSPLHF. The CDR3 DNA sequence: TGTGCCAGCATGGTCGATCCTCAAAATTCACCCCTCCACTTT. The chain links TRBV28 to TRBJ1-6; no firm D call. Per the germline V gene, CDR1 is MDHEN and CDR2 is SYDVKM. The CDR3 extends over 14 amino acids. The ends were cut back, 7 bases at V and 7 bases at J, with 14 bases in the middle.

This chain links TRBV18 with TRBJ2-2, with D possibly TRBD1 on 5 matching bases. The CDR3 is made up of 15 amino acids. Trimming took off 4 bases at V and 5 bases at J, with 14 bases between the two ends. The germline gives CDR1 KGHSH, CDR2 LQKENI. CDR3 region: CASSHPTENTGELFF. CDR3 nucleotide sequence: TGTGCCAGCTCACACCCGACAGAAAATACCGGGGAGCTGTTTTTT.

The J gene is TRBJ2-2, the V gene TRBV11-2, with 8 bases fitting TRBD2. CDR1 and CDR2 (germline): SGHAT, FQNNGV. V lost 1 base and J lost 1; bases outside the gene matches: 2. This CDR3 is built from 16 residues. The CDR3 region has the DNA TGTGCCAGCAGCTTAGTACTAGCGGAGAACACCGGGGAGCTGTTTTTT. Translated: CASSLVLAENTGELFF.

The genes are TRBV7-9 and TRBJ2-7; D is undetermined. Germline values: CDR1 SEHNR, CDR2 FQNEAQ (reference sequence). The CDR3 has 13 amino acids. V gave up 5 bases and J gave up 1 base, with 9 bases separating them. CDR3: CASSLPESYEQYF. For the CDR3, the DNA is TGTGCCAGCAGCCTCCCTGAGTCCTACGAGCAGTACTTC.

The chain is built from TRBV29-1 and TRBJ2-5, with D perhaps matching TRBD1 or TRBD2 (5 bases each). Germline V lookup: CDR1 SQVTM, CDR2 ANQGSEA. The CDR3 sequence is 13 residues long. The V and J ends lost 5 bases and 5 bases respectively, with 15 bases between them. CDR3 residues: CSVSRGTEETQYF. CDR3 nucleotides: TGCAGCGTTTCCCGGGGCACGGAGGAGACCCAGTACTTC.

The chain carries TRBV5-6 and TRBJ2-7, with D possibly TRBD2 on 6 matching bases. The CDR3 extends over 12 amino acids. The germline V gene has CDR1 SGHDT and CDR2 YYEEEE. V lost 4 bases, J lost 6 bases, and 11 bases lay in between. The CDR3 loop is CASSRTGGEQYF. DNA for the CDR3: TGTGCCAGCAGCAGAACCGGGGGCGAGCAGTACTTC. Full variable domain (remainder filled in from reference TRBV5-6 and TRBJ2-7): DAGVTQSPTHLIKTRGQQVTLRCSPKSGHDTVSWYQQALGQGPQFIFQYYEEEERQRGNFPDRFSGHQFPNYSSELNVNALLLGDSALYLCASSRTGGEQYFGPGTRLTVT.

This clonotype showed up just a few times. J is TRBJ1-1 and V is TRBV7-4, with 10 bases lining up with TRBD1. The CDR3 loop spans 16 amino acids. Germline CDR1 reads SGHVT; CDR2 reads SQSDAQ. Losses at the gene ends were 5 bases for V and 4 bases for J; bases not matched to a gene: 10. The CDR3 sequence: CASSHDRGRRITEAFF. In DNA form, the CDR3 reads TGTGCCAGCAGCCACGACAGGGGGCGAAGGATCACTGAAGCTTTCTTT.

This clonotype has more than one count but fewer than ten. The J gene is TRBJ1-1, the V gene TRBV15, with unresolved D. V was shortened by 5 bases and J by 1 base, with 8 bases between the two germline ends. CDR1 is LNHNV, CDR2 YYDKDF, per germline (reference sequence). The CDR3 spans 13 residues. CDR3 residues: CATSVERNTEAFF. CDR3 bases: TGTGCCACCAGCGTGGAACGGAACACTGAAGCTTTCTTT. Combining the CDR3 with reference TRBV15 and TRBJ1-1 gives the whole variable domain DAMVIQNPRYQVTQFGKPVTLSCSQTLNHNVMYWYQQKSSQAPKLLFHYYDKDFNNEADTPDNFQSRRPNTSFCFLDIRSPGLGDTAMYLCATSVERNTEAFFGQGTRLTVV.

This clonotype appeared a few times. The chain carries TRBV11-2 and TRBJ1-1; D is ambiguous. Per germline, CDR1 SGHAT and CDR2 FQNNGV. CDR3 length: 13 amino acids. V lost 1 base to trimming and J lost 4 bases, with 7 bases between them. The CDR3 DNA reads TGTGCCAGCAGCTTAGGCGCCCGCACTGAAGCTTTCTTT. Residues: CASSLGARTEAFF.